The 17 T cell receptor beta chains listed next were all sequenced from one sample in a study of OX40 agonist ivuxolimab in advanced cancers. Sequenced by immunoSEQ multiplex PCR; TCRdb stores in-frame clones only, minus some. The sample consists of some 86,000 clones, about 86% of them appearing once. The material was CD4+ or CD8+ T cells sorted from blood, obtained in a trial of the OX40 agonist ivuxolimab. The receptors come from an adult with an advanced solid tumor such as melanoma, head and neck, liver or kidney cancer.

The gene calls are TRBV7-9 and TRBJ2-7; D unresolved. V dropped 5 bases and J dropped 6 bases, with 14 bases sitting between them. The CDR3 runs to 13 residues. Germline V CDR1 and CDR2: SEHNR, FQNEAQ (reference sequence). The CDR3 loop reads CASSSGGPGEQYF. Written as DNA, the CDR3 is TGTGCCAGCAGCAGTGGTGGCCCGGGCGAGCAGTACTTC.

This chain joins TRBV19 and TRBJ2-6, with 7 bases that match TRBD1. The V gene end was trimmed by 3 bases and the J gene end by 1 base; junction bases not matched to a gene: 12. Germline CDR1 reads LNHDA; CDR2 reads SQIVND (reference sequence). The CDR3 totals 19 residues. The CDR3 loop reads CASSISRGQFRSGANVLTF. CDR3 coding DNA: TGTGCCAGTAGTATTTCGAGGGGACAGTTTCGGTCTGGGGCCAACGTCCTGACTTTC. The whole variable domain, remainder taken from reference TRBV19 and TRBJ2-6, is DGGITQSPKYLFRKEGQNVTLSCEQNLNHDAMYWYRQDPGQGLRLIYYSQIVNDFQKGDIAEGYSVSREKKESFPLTVTSAQKNPTAFYLCASSISRGQFRSGANVLTFGAGSRLTVL.

This clone occurred once. The chain has TRBV11-2 and TRBJ2-3, with a weak D call TRBD1 (6 bases). Germline V CDR1 and CDR2: SGHAT, FQNNGV. The CDR3 extends over 14 amino acids. Trimming removed 5 bases from V and 3 bases from J, with 12 bases in between. The CDR3 DNA follows: TGTGCCAGCAGCCTGAACAGGGCGACAGATACGCAGTATTTT. Translated, it gives CASSLNRATDTQYF.

The chain links TRBV7-3 to TRBJ1-1; 9 bases are shared with TRBD1. V dropped 2 bases and J dropped 1; count of bases not matched to a gene: 5. Germline assignment: CDR1 SGHTA and CDR2 FQGTGA. This CDR3 is 16 amino acids long. The CDR3 DNA sequence: TGTGCCAGCAGCTTATCCCCGGGACAGGGGAACACTGAAGCTTTCTTT. It encodes CASSLSPGQGNTEAFF.

V gene TRBV2 combines with J gene TRBJ1-1, with D hard to call. Per the germline V gene, CDR1 is SNHLY and CDR2 is FYNNEI. The CDR3 sequence is 15 residues long. V was pared by 5 bases and J by 1 base, with 14 bases between. The CDR3 DNA sequence: TGTGCCAGCAGTCCTGTCGGGCATCAGAACACTGAAGCTTTCTTT. It yields the protein CASSPVGHQNTEAFF.

The rearrangement joins TRBV11-2 to TRBJ2-4; D is perhaps TRBD1 (6 bases). V gave up 5 bases and J gave up 5 bases, with 13 bases separating them. The CDR3 spans 14 residues. Germline CDR1 and CDR2: SGHAT and FQNNGV. DNA of the CDR3: TGTGCCAGCAGCCCTGGACAGTTTGAAAACATTCAGTACTTC. Protein sequence: CASSPGQFENIQYF.

This chain joins TRBV7-8 and TRBJ2-1; 7 bases are a match to TRBD1. Germline V gene data show CDR1 as SGHVS and CDR2 as FQNEAQ. Trimming at V came to 5 bases and at J to 3 bases, leaving 7 bases not matched to a gene. This CDR3 is 15 amino acids long. The CDR3 sequence is CASSLDRLDYNEQFF. DNA for the CDR3: TGTGCCAGCAGCCTGGACAGGCTCGACTACAATGAGCAGTTCTTC. The full variable domain, its missing parts supplied by reference TRBV7-8 and TRBJ2-1, is GAGVSQSPRYKVAKRGQDVALRCDPISGHVSLFWYQQALGQGPEFLTYFQNEAQLDKSGLPSDRFFAERPEGSVSTLKIQRTQQEDSAVYLCASSLDRLDYNEQFFGPGTRLTVL.

The chain links TRBV7-8 to TRBJ1-4, with unresolved D. Trimming left V 1 base short and J 8 bases short, with 14 bases between. The CDR3 covers 15 residues. CDR1 and CDR2 from the germline V gene are SGHVS and FQNEAQ. CDR3 amino acids: CASSLDRALGEKLFF. CDR3 DNA sequence: TGTGCCAGCAGCTTAGACCGGGCCCTAGGGGAAAAACTGTTTTTT.

CDR3 amino acids: CATRGQPNQPQHF. The CDR3 bases are TGTGCCACTAGAGGACAGCCCAATCAGCCCCAGCATTTT. V and J are TRBV19 and TRBJ1-5; perhaps TRBD1 as D (6 bases). CDR1 and CDR2 (germline): LNHDA, SQIVND (reference sequence). The germline V and J ends were trimmed by 10 bases and 3 bases, with 13 bases remaining between them. The CDR3 is 13 residues long.

The chain combines TRBV10-2 with TRBJ1-5; D is ambiguous. Germline lookup yields CDR1 WSHSY and CDR2 SAAADI. The CDR3 is made up of 13 amino acids. The V end lost 2 bases, the J end lost 0 bases, and 2 bases lay between the germline ends. In DNA form, the CDR3 reads TGCGCCAGCAGTGAGAATAGCAATCAGCCCCAGCATTTT. Its translation: CASSENSNQPQHF.

The chain links TRBV2 to TRBJ2-3; D unclear. Trimming left V 3 bases short and J 0 bases short, with 13 bases between. Germline V CDR1 and CDR2: SNHLY, FYNNEI. This CDR3 is built from 16 residues. CDR3 bases: TGTGCCAGCAGTGACCCAGAAGTCTCTAGCACAGATACGCAGTATTTT. Amino acids: CASSDPEVSSTDTQYF. The entire variable domain, with the rest obtained from reference TRBV2 and TRBJ2-3, is as follows: EPEVTQTPSHQVTQMGQEVILRCVPISNHLYFYWYRQILGQKVEFLVSFYNNEISEKSEIFDDQFSVERPDGSNFTLKIRSTKLEDSAMYFCASSDPEVSSTDTQYFGPGTRLTVL.

This clone was counted between two and nine times. The chain employs TRBV18 and TRBJ1-5, with a tentative D call TRBD1 (6 bases). Trimming removed 6 bases at V and 7 bases at J, with 22 bases between. Germline CDR1 reads KGHSH; CDR2 reads LQKENI. CDR3 size: 16 residues. The CDR3 spells CASSSGGATAGQPQHF. CDR3 DNA sequence: TGTGCCAGCTCCTCCGGGGGGGCCACCGCGGGCCAGCCCCAGCATTTT.

V is TRBV4-2 and J is TRBJ1-1; TRBD1 might be the D (6 bases). The CDR3 has 15 residues. V gave up 4 bases and J gave up 1 base, with 13 bases separating them. CDR1 and CDR2 (germline): LGHNA, YNFKEQ. CDR3 sequence (DNA): TGTGCCAGCAGCCGGACGGGGGGCGGGAACACTGAAGCTTTCTTT. Its protein is CASSRTGGGNTEAFF.

The sample holds a few counts of this clone. The chain has TRBV19 and TRBJ1-5; the D is unclear. V was pared by 3 bases and J by 9 bases, with 21 bases between. Germline CDR1 is LNHDA and CDR2 is SQIVND (reference sequence). This CDR3 spans 16 amino acids. The CDR3 nucleotides read TGTGCCAGTAGTATGAGTGGGGTCCTGATTGGAAGGCCCCAGCATTTT. The encoded protein is CASSMSGVLIGRPQHF.

As DNA, the CDR3 is TGTGCCAGTAGTATTAAAGGGCGCACTACAGATACGCAGTATTTT. Translated, it gives CASSIKGRTTDTQYF. The chain is built from TRBV19 and TRBJ2-3; no firm D call. The length of the CDR3 is 15 residues. Deletions cut 3 bases from V and 3 bases from J, with 13 bases between. From germline, CDR1 is LNHDA and CDR2 SQIVND (reference sequence).

The chain employs TRBV6-1 and TRBJ2-7; TRBD2 might be the D (6 bases). The CDR3 runs to 15 residues. Trimming took 6 bases from V and 7 from J, leaving 22 bases between them. Germline CDR1 and CDR2: MNHNS and SASEGT. CDR3 in amino acids: CASSAPGTPFGEQYF. In DNA, the CDR3 is TGTGCCAGCAGCGCCCCCGGGACTCCATTTGGGGAGCAGTACTTC.

The CDR3 DNA follows: TGTGCCAGCAGCCCCATCGGGGGCCGCCAAGAGACCCAGTACTTC. Translating gives CASSPIGGRQETQYF. J is TRBJ2-5 and V is TRBV7-3; D may be TRBD1 or TRBD2 (6 bases each). The CDR3 totals 15 residues. CDR1 and CDR2 from the germline V gene are SGHTA and FQGTGA. The ends were cut back, 5 bases at V and 1 base at J, with 14 bases in the middle. The full variable domain, with the rest looked up from reference TRBV7-3 and TRBJ2-5, is GAGVSQTPSNKVTEKGKYVELRCDPISGHTALYWYRQSLGQGPEFLIYFQGTGAADDSGLPNDRFFAVRPEGSVSTLKIQRTERGDSAVYLCASSPIGGRQETQYFGPGTRLLVL.